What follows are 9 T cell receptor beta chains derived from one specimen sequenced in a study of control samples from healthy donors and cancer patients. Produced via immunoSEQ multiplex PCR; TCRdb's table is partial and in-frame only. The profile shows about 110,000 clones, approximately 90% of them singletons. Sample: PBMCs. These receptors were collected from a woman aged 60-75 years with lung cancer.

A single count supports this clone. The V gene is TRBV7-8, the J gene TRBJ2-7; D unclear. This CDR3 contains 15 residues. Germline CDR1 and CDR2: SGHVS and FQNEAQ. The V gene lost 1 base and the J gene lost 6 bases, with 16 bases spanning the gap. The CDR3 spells CASSLVNAGPGEQYF. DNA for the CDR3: TGTGCCAGCAGCTTAGTGAACGCCGGTCCGGGCGAGCAGTACTTC.

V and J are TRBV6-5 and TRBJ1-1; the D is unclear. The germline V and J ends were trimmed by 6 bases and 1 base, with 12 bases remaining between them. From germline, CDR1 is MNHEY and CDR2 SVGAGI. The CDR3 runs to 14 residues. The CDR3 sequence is CASRGWQANTEAFF. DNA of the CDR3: TGTGCCAGCAGGGGGTGGCAGGCGAACACTGAAGCTTTCTTT.

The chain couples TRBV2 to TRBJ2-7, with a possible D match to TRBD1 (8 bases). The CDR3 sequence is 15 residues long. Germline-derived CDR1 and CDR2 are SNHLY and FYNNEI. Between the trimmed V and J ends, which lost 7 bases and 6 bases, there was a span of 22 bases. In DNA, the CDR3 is TGTGCCAGCATCTCCCAACCGACAGGGGAGGGCGAGCAGTACTTC. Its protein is CASISQPTGEGEQYF.

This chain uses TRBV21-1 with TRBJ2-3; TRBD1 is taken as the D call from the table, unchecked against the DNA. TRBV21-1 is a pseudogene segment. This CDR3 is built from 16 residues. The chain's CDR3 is CASSKARTESTDTQYF. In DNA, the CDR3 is TGTGCCAGCAGCAAAGCGAGGACAGAGAGCACAGATACGCAGTATTTT.

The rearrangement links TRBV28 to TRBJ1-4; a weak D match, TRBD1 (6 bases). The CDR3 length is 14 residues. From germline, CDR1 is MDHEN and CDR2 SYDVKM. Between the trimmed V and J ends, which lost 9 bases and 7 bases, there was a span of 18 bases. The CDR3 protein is CASLEATGSEKLFF. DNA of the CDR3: TGTGCCAGTCTAGAAGCTACAGGGAGTGAAAAACTGTTTTTT.

The CDR3 region has the DNA TGTGCCAGCAGCTTAGCGCTGAAGGGCCCTAGCAATCAGCCCCAGCATTTT. Amino acid sequence: CASSLALKGPSNQPQHF. The rearrangement joins TRBV7-8 to TRBJ1-5, with unresolved D. V dropped 0 bases and J dropped 0 bases, with 12 bases sitting between them. Germline V lookup: CDR1 SGHVS, CDR2 FQNEAQ. The CDR3 spans 17 residues.

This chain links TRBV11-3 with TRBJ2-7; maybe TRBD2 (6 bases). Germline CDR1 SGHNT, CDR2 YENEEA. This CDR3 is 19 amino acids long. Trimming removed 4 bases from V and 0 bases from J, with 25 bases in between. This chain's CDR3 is CASSSTSRPSATSSYEQYF. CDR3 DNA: TGTGCCAGCAGCTCAACTAGCCGACCTAGCGCCACGAGCTCCTACGAGCAGTACTTC.

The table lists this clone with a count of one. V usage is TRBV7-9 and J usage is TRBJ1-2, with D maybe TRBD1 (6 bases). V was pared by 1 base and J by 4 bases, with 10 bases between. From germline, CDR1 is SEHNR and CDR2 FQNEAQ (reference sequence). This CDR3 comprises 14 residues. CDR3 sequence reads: CASSLGGLGYGYTF. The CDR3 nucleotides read TGTGCCAGCAGCTTAGGGGGGCTCGGCTATGGCTACACCTTC.

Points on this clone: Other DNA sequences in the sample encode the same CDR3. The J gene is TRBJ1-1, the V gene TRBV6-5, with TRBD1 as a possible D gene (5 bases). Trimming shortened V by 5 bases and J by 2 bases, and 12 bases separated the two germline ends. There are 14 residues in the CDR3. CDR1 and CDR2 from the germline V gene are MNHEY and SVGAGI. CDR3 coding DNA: TGTGCCAGCAGTCCTCGAACAGGAAACACTGAAGCTTTCTTT. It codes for CASSPRTGNTEAFF.